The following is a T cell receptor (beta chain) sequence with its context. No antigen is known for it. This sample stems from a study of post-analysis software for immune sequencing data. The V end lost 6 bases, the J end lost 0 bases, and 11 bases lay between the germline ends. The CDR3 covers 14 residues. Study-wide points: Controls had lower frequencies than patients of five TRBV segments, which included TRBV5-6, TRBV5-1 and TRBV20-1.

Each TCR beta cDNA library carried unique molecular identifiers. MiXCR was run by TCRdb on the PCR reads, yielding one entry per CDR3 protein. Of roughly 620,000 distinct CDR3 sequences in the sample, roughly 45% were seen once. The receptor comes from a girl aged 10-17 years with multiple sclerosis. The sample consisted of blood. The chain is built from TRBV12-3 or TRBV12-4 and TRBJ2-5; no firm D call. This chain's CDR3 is CASRAPANQETQYF. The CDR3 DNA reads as TGTGCCAGCAGGGCCCCAGCAAACCAAGAGACCCAGTACTTC.